The source of this TCR beta chain is a study of vaccination and CD4 T cells after COVID-19. The Oncomine TCR Beta short-read assay sequenced DNA from cultured CD4+ T cells. Investigators obtained genomic DNA by extraction from cultured CD4+ T cells. A single record per CDR3 protein comes from TCRdb applying MiXCR to the PCR reads. Of some 18,000 distinct CDR3 sequences in the sample, roughly 50% were seen once. Treatment described: approximately nine-day PBMC culture with coronavirus spike peptide pools or control peptides (ViraFEST assay). T cells were expanded with peptide pools, and expanded clonotypes were identified by TCR sequencing. This CDR3 comprises 18 residues. CDR1 and CDR2 (germline): MNHEY, SMNVEV (reference sequence). The junction had 10 bases not matched to a gene; V was cut back by 1 base and J by 3 bases. This clonotype has only a few counts. As yet, its antigen is unknown.

The sequenced sample was CD4+ T cells from blood, cultured in vitro. The sequence came from a human donor who had recovered from COVID-19. The J gene is TRBJ2-2, the V gene TRBV27, with 8 bases aligning to TRBD2. The CDR3 DNA reads as TGTGCCAGCAGTTTATATACCCCGGGGGGGGCGGACACCGGGGAGCTGTTTTTT. Its translation: CASSLYTPGGADTGELFF.